This T cell receptor (beta chain) derives from a study of type 1 regulatory T cells. Looking at the study overall: T-allo10 is a Tr1-enriched, alloantigen-specific CD4 T cell product made in vitro. Study-level points and caveats: Tr1 cells had a more restricted TCR repertoire than non-Tr1 cells.

The CDR3 runs to 13 residues. V was shortened by 2 bases and J by 2 bases, with 6 bases between the two germline ends. This clonotype showed up just a few times. Its antigen is not known. MiXCR, run by TCRdb on the reads, gives a single entry per CDR3 protein. Among 65,000 to 80,000 distinct CDR3 sequences listed, 20% were seen once. This sequence was found in a human donor in good health. The chain has TRBV12-3 or TRBV12-4 and TRBJ1-1; D gene unclear. The sequencing sample was made of cultured type 1 regulatory T (Tr1) cells, either the whole culture or a sorted fraction (not recorded which). The CDR3 nucleotides are TGTGCCAGCAGTTTAAACGTTAACACTGAAGCTTTCTTT. The encoded protein is CASSLNVNTEAFF.